Listed below are T cell receptor beta chains from one sample, sequenced in a study of cytomegalovirus exposure and HLA in healthy donors. Some clones are missing from TCRdb's copy, which holds only in-frame ones; the method was immunoSEQ multiplex PCR. The table records roughly 98,000 clones, roughly 76% of them present only once. Input material: PBMCs. Receptor source: a man between 50 and 59 years old in good health and CMV-seronegative. The CDR3 runs from the conserved cysteine through the conserved F or W. The order of the fields is J gene, D gene, clone size, V gene, CDR3 protein, CDR3 DNA. The D gene is left open where the match is weak. Rows may omit the clone size; those that give it use once, few, many or a size class.

>TRBJ2-1|TRBD2|-|TRBV4-2
CASSQGQTSHEQFF
TGTGCCAGCAGCCAAGGTCAGACTAGCCATGAGCAGTTCTTC
>TRBJ2-2|-|-|TRBV6-4
CASSDSQATGELFF
TGTGCCAGCAGTGACTCACAGGCCACCGGGGAGCTGTTTTTT
>TRBJ2-7|TRBD1|-|TRBV27
CASSLRGLSSYEQYF
TGTGCCAGCAGTTTAAGGGGGCTAAGCTCCTACGAGCAGTACTTC
>TRBJ2-2|-|-|TRBV2
CASRSWGGGELFF
TGTGCCAGCCGTTCGTGGGGCGGCGGGGAGCTGTTTTTT
>TRBJ1-1|-|-|TRBV28
CASSLKNTEAFF
TGTGCCAGCAGCCTAAAGAACACTGAAGCTTTCTTT
>TRBJ2-3|TRBD2|few|TRBV30
CAWSVWGGADTQYF
TGTGCCTGGAGTGTATGGGGGGGAGCAGATACGCAGTATTTT
>TRBJ1-2|-|-|TRBV13
CASSLSDYGYTF
TGTGCCAGCAGCTTATCAGACTATGGCTACACCTTC
>TRBJ2-1|TRBD2|-|TRBV9
CASSTTSGSLGYNEQFF
TGTGCCAGCAGCACGACTAGCGGGAGCTTGGGGTACAATGAGCAGTTCTTC
>TRBJ1-5|TRBD1|once|TRBV5-8
CASSSFGTGGKGNQPQHF
TGTGCCAGCAGCTCCTTTGGGACAGGGGGAAAGGGCAATCAGCCCCAGCATTTT
>TRBJ2-5|TRBD1|-|TRBV27
CASSLVTGDYETQYF
TGTGCCAGCAGTTTAGTGACAGGGGATTATGAGACCCAGTACTTC
>TRBJ2-5|-|-|TRBV7-2
CASSLRVNVQETQYF
TGTGCCAGCAGCTTACGAGTGAACGTCCAAGAGACCCAGTACTTC
>TRBJ1-6|-|few|TRBV21-1
CASTPSGQLSSYNSPLHF
TGTGCCAGCACCCCGTCGGGACAGCTCAGCTCCTATAATTCACCCCTCCACTTT
>TRBJ2-1|TRBD2|few|TRBV19
CASSSGTSGPYNEQFF
TGTGCCAGTAGTTCCGGGACTAGCGGTCCCTACAATGAGCAGTTCTTC
>TRBJ2-5|-|-|TRBV7-2
CASSNQGSQETQYF
TGTGCCAGCAGCAATCAGGGGAGCCAAGAGACCCAGTACTTC
>TRBJ2-1|TRBD2|-|TRBV6-4
CASSEMIGLAAYNEQFF
TGTGCCAGCAGTGAAATGATAGGGCTAGCGGCTTACAATGAGCAGTTCTTC
>TRBJ1-1|-|-|TRBV4-3
CASSQGAGSRSTEAFF
TGCGCCAGCAGCCAAGGGGCGGGGAGCCGGAGCACTGAAGCTTTCTTT
>TRBJ2-7|TRBD1|-|TRBV9
CASSRQGAGDEQYF
TGTGCCAGCAGCCGACAGGGGGCCGGGGACGAGCAGTACTTC
>TRBJ2-5|TRBD2|-|TRBV6-5
CASRGVAGGQETQYF
TGTGCCAGCAGGGGCGTAGCGGGAGGACAAGAGACCCAGTACTTC
>TRBJ2-7|-|-|TRBV30
CAWSGLLGQIPYEQYF
TGTGCCTGGAGTGGATTGTTAGGACAGATCCCCTACGAGCAGTACTTC